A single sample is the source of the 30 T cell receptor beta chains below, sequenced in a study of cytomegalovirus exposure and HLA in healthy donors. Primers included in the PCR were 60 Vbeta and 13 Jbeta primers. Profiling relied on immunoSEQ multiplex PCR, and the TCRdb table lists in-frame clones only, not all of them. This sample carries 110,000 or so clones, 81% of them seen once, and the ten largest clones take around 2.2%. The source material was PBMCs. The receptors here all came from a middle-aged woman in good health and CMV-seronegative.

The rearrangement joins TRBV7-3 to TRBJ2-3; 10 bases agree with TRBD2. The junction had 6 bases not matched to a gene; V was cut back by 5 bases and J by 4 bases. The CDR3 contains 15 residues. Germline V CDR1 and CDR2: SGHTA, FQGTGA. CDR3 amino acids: CASSALAGAADTQYF. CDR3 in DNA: TGTGCCAGCAGCGCCCTAGCGGGAGCGGCAGATACGCAGTATTTT.

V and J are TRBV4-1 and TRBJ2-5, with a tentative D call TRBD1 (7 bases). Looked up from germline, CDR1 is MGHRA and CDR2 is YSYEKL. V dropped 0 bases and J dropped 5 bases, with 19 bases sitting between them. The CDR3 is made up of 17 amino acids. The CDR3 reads CASSQDLHQGGSETQYF. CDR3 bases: TGCGCCAGCAGCCAAGACCTCCACCAGGGGGGTTCGGAGACCCAGTACTTC.

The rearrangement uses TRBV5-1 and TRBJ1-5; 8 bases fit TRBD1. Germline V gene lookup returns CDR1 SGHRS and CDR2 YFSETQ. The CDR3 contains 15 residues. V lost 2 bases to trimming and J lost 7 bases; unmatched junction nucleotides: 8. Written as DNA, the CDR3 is TGCGCCAGCAGCTTTGAGGGACAGGAAGGGCAGCCCCAGCATTTT. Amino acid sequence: CASSFEGQEGQPQHF.

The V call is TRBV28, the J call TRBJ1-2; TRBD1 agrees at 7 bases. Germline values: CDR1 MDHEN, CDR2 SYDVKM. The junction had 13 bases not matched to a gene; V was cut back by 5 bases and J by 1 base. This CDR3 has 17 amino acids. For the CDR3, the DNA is TGTGCCAGCAGTGCGGACAGGACAAGTCTAAATAACTATGGCTACACCTTC. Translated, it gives CASSADRTSLNNYGYTF.

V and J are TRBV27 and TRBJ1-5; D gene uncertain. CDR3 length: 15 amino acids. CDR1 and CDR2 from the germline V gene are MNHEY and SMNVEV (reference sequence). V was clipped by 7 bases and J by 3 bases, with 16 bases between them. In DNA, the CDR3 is TGTGCCAGCACCAAAGCCGGGGAGCACAATCAGCCCCAGCATTTT. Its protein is CASTKAGEHNQPQHF.

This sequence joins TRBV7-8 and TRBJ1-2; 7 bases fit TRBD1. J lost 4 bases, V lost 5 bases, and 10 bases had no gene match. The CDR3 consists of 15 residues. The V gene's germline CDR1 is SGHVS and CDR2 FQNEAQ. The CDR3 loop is CASSRGDRIPYGYTF. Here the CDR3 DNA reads TGTGCCAGCAGCCGCGGGGACAGAATACCCTATGGCTACACCTTC. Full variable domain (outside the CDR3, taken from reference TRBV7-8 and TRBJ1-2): GAGVSQSPRYKVAKRGQDVALRCDPISGHVSLFWYQQALGQGPEFLTYFQNEAQLDKSGLPSDRFFAERPEGSVSTLKIQRTQQEDSAVYLCASSRGDRIPYGYTFGSGTRLTVV.

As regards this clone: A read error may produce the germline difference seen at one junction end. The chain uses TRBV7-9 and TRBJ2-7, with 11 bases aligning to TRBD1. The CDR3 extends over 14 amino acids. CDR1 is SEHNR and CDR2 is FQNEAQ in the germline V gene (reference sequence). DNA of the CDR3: TGTTCCAGCAGCTTAGGGACAGGGGGCTACGAGCAGTACTTC. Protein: CSSSLGTGGYEQYF.

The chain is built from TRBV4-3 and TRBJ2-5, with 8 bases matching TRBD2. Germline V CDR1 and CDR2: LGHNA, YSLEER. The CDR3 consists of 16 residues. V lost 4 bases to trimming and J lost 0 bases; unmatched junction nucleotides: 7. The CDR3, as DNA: TGCGCCAGCAGCCCTACCGCGGGGGGAAACCAAGAGACCCAGTACTTC. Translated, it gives CASSPTAGGNQETQYF.

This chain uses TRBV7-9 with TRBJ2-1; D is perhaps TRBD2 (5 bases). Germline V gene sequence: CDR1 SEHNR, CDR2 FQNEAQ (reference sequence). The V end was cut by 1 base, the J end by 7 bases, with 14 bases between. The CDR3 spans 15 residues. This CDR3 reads CASSLGSGTKNEQFF. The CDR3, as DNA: TGTGCCAGCAGCTTAGGAAGCGGTACTAAAAATGAGCAGTTCTTC.

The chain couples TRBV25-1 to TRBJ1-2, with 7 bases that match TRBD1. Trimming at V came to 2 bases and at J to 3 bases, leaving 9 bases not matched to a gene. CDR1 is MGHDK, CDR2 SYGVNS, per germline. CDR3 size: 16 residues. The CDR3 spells CASSETRQGVHYGYTF. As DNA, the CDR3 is TGTGCCAGCAGTGAAACCCGACAGGGTGTCCACTATGGCTACACCTTC.

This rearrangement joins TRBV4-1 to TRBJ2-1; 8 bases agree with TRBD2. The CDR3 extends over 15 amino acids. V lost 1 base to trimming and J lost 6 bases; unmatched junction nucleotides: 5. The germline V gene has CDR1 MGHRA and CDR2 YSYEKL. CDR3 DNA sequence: TGCGCCAGCAGCCAAGTCAGCGGGAGTACCAATGAGCAGTTCTTC. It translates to CASSQVSGSTNEQFF.

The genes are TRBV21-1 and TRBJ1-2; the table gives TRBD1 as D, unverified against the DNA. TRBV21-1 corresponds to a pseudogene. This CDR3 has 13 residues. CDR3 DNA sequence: TGTGCCAGCAGCGCATACAGTGGCTATGGCTACACCTTC. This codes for CASSAYSGYGYTF.

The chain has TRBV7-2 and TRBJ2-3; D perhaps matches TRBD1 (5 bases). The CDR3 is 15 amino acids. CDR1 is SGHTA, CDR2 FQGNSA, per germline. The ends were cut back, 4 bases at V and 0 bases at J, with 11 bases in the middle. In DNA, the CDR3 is TGTGCCAGCAGCTCTTCCAGGGTTAGCACAGATACGCAGTATTTT. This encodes CASSSSRVSTDTQYF.

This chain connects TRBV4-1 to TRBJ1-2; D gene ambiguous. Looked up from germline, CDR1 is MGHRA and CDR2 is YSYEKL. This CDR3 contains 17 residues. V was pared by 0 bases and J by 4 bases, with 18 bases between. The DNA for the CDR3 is TGCGCCAGCAGCCAAGATCCCTCGGGGTTATTGGGCTATGGCTACACCTTC. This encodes CASSQDPSGLLGYGYTF.

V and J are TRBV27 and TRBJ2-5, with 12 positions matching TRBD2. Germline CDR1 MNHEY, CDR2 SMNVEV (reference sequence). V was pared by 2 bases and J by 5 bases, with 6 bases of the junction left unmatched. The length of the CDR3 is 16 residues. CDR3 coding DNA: TGTGCCAGCAGTTTAAGGGCTAGCGGGAGGGTGGAGACCCAGTACTTC. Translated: CASSLRASGRVETQYF.

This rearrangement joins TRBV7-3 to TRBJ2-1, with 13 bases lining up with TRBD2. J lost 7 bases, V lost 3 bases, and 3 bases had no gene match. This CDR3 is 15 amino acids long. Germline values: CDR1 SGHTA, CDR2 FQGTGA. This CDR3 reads CASSFTSGGVNEQFF. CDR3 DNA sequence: TGTGCCAGCAGCTTTACTAGCGGGGGGGTTAATGAGCAGTTCTTC. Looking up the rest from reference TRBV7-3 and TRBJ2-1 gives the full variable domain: GAGVSQTPSNKVTEKGKYVELRCDPISGHTALYWYRQSLGQGPEFLIYFQGTGAADDSGLPNDRFFAVRPEGSVSTLKIQRTERGDSAVYLCASSFTSGGVNEQFFGPGTRLTVL.

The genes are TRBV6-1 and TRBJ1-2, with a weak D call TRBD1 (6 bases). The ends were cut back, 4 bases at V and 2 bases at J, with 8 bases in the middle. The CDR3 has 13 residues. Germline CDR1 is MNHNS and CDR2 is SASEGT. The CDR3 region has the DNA TGTGCCAGCAGTGTGGACAGAAACTATGGCTACACCTTC. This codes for CASSVDRNYGYTF.

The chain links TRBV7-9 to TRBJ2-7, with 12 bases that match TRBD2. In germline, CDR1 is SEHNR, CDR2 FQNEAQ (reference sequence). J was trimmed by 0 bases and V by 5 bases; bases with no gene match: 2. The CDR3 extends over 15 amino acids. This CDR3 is CASSLTSGSSYEQYF. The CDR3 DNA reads TGTGCCAGCAGCCTGACTAGCGGGAGCTCCTACGAGCAGTACTTC.

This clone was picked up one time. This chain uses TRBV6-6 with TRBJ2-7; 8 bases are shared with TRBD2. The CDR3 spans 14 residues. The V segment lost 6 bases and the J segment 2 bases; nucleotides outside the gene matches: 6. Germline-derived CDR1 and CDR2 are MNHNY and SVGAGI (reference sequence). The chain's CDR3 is CASSPAGGAYEQYF. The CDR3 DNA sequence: TGTGCCAGCAGCCCGGCGGGGGGAGCCTACGAGCAGTACTTC.

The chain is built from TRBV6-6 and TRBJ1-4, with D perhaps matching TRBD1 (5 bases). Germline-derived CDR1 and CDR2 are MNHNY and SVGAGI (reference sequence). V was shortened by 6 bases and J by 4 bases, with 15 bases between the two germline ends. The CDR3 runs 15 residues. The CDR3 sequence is CASSGRGNGNEKLFF. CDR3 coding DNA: TGTGCCAGCAGCGGAAGGGGTAACGGTAATGAAAAACTGTTTTTT.

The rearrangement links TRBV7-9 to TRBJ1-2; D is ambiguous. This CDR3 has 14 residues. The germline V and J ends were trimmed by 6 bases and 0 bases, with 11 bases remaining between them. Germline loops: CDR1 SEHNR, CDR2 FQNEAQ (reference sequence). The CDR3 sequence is CASSRHGTNYGYTF. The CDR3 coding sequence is TGTGCCAGCAGTCGACACGGAACTAACTATGGCTACACCTTC.

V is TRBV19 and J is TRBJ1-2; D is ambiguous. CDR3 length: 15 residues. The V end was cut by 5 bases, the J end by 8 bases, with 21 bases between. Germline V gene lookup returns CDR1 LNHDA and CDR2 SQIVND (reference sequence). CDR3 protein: CASSPTPTRLEGYTF. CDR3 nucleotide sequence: TGTGCCAGTAGTCCAACCCCCACGAGGCTTGAGGGCTACACCTTC.

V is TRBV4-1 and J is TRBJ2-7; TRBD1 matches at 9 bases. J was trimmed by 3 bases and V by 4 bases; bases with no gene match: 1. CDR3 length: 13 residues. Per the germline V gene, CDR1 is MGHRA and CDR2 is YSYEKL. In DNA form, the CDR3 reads TGCGCCAGCAGCCGGGACAGGGTCTACGAGCAGTACTTC. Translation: CASSRDRVYEQYF.

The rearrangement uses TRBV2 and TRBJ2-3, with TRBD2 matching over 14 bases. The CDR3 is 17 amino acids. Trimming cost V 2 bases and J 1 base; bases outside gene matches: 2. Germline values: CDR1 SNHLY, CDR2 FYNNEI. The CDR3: CASSEWGLAGGTDTQYF. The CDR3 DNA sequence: TGTGCCAGCAGTGAATGGGGACTAGCGGGGGGCACAGATACGCAGTATTTT.

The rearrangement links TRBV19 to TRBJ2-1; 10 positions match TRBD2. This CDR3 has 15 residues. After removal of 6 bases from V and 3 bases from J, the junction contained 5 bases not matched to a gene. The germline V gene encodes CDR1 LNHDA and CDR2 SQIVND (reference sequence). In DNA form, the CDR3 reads TGTGCCAGTAGAAGACTAGCGGGTAACTACAATGAGCAGTTCTTC. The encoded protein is CASRRLAGNYNEQFF.

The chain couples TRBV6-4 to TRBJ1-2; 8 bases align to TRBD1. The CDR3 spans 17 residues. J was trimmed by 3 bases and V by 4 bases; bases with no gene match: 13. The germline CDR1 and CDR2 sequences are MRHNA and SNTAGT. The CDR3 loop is CASSVQPDRGRDYGYTF. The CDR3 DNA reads TGTGCCAGCAGTGTCCAACCCGACAGGGGTAGGGACTATGGCTACACCTTC.

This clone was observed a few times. The CDR3 protein is CASSLKGTWGSISYEQYF. The CDR3, as DNA: TGTGCCAGCAGTTTAAAGGGGACATGGGGGTCGATCTCCTACGAGCAGTACTTC. The chain is built from TRBV27 and TRBJ2-7, with D perhaps TRBD1 (6 bases). The V end was cut by 2 bases, the J end by 0 bases, with 20 bases between. The CDR3 spans 18 residues. Germline values: CDR1 MNHEY, CDR2 SMNVEV (reference sequence).

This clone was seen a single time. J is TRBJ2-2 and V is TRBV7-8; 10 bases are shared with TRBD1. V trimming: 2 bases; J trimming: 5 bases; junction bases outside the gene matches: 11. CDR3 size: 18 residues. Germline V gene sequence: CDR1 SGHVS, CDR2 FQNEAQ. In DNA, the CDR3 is TGTGCCAGCAGCTTAACGTGGGACAGGGGCCGTTGGACCGGGGAGCTGTTTTTT. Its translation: CASSLTWDRGRWTGELFF.

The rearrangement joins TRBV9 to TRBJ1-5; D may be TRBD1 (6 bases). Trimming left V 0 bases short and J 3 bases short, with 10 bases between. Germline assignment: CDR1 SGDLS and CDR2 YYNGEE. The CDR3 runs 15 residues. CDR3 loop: CASSVGSGVNQPQHF. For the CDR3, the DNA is TGTGCCAGCAGCGTAGGGTCAGGGGTCAATCAGCCCCAGCATTTT.

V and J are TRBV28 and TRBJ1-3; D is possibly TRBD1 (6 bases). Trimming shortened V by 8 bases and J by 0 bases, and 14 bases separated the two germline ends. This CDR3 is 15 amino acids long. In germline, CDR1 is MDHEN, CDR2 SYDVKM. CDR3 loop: CASGWDTSSGNTIYF. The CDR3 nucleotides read TGTGCCAGCGGGTGGGACACATCCTCTGGAAACACCATATATTTT.